The next 6 T cell receptor beta chains were all read from a single sample in a study of shared clonotypes between healthy human individuals. TCRdb keeps only in-frame clones here, not all; method: immunoSEQ multiplex PCR. The sample shows almost 750,000 clones, 55% to 75% of them seen only once. The material sequenced was memory CD4+ T cells sorted from blood. The subset was: CD45RA-negative fraction. All receptors come from a woman in her twenties or thirties in good health.

In this sample, this clone turned up a few times. The gene calls are TRBV5-1 and TRBJ2-1, with D perhaps matching TRBD2 (6 bases). CDR1 SGHRS and CDR2 YFSETQ come from the germline V gene. The CDR3 is 15 amino acids. Trimming stripped 1 base from V and 5 bases from J, with 13 bases between. CDR3 in amino acids: CASSLLASAHNEQFF. CDR3 bases: TGCGCCAGCAGCTTGCTGGCTAGCGCCCACAATGAGCAGTTCTTC.

Concerning this clone: This same CDR3 is encoded by further DNA sequences in the sample. The chain carries TRBV5-6 and TRBJ1-4; D might be TRBD1 (6 bases). This CDR3 has 14 amino acids. Germline V gene sequence: CDR1 SGHDT, CDR2 YYEEEE. V was pared by 3 bases and J by 7 bases, with 13 bases between. CDR3 sequence: CASSSQGGSEKLFF. The CDR3 region has the DNA TGTGCCAGCAGCTCACAGGGAGGTAGTGAAAAACTGTTTTTT. The variable domain in full, completed from reference TRBV5-6 and TRBJ1-4, reads DAGVTQSPTHLIKTRGQQVTLRCSPKSGHDTVSWYQQALGQGPQFIFQYYEEEERQRGNFPDRFSGHQFPNYSSELNVNALLLGDSALYLCASSSQGGSEKLFFGSGTQLSVL.

This clone was detected only a few times. The chain uses TRBV19 and TRBJ1-1; no reliable D call. This CDR3 has 13 residues. Germline V gene lookup returns CDR1 LNHDA and CDR2 SQIVND (reference sequence). V was clipped by 7 bases and J by 1 base, with 10 bases between them. The CDR3, as DNA: TGTGCCAGTAAAGTCGGACGGAACACTGAAGCTTTCTTT. It is translated as CASKVGRNTEAFF. The full variable domain, rest sourced from reference TRBV19 and TRBJ1-1, is DGGITQSPKYLFRKEGQNVTLSCEQNLNHDAMYWYRQDPGQGLRLIYYSQIVNDFQKGDIAEGYSVSREKKESFPLTVTSAQKNPTAFYLCASKVGRNTEAFFGQGTRLTVV.

The chain employs TRBV28 and TRBJ2-1; 9 nucleotides align to TRBD2. Germline V lookup: CDR1 MDHEN, CDR2 SYDVKM. With V trimmed by 8 bases and J by 9 bases, 8 bases remained unmatched. CDR3 length: 13 amino acids. The CDR3: CASRAGGPSEQFF. As DNA, the CDR3 is TGTGCCAGCCGGGCGGGAGGGCCGTCTGAGCAGTTCTTC.

DNA of the CDR3: TGTGCCAGCAGTCAAAGGGGCGAGCGGGAGTCAGCAGATACGCAGTATTTT. This translates into CASSQRGERESADTQYF. The chain employs TRBV25-1 and TRBJ2-3; TRBD2 aligns across 8 bases. CDR3 length equals 17 residues. Germline CDR1 is MGHDK and CDR2 is SYGVNS. V shed 5 bases, J shed 4 bases, and the junction held 14 bases outside the gene matches.

This chain connects TRBV19 to TRBJ2-1; 10 nucleotides line up with TRBD2. The junction had 13 bases not matched to a gene; V was cut back by 2 bases and J by 3 bases. The CDR3 sequence is 19 residues long. Germline CDR1 reads LNHDA; CDR2 reads SQIVND (reference sequence). CDR3 residues: CASSIIPTELAGFYNEQFF. Written as DNA, the CDR3 is TGTGCCAGTAGTATAATCCCCACGGAACTAGCGGGGTTCTACAATGAGCAGTTCTTC.